This TCR beta chain was observed in a study of T cell clonotyping in hematopoietic cell transplantation. In the study overall: Recipients' pretransplant samples followed cytoreduction. Study-level points and caveats: At the given depth, recipient repertoires were over 97% de novo clonotypes. Recipient TCR diversity dropped after transplant; expanded clonotypes rose from day 30 to 180. No sorting was done, leaving CD4 and CD8 contributions mixed.

Libraries were prepared by immunoSEQ multiplex PCR; TCRdb keeps only in-frame clonotypes and omits some of them. The table lists approximately 44,000 clones, about 85% of them singletons. This CDR3 is 15 amino acids long. CDR1 MDHEN and CDR2 SYDVKM come from the germline V gene. V lost 4 bases to trimming and J lost 8 bases, with 19 bases between them. Time point defined: recipient sample about 28 days before transplant, after cytoreduction. A remark on this clone: Its antigen is unidentified.

The receptor comes from a man between 60 and 75 years old with acute myeloid leukemia. Some clones in this sample may be carry-over from other donors' samples. The chain recombines TRBV28 with TRBJ2-3; D may match TRBD1 or TRBD2 (6 bases each). This specimen was peripheral blood mononuclear cells, taken before stem cell transplant. DNA for the CDR3: TGTGCCAGCAGTTATATAGGGGGGCCCGCAGCTACGCAGTATTTT. This translates into CASSYIGGPAATQYF. The variable domain in full, with the rest retrieved from reference TRBV28 and TRBJ2-3, is DVKVTQSSRYLVKRTGEKVFLECVQDMDHENMFWYRQDPGLGLRLIYFSYDVKMKEKGDIPEGYSVSREKKERFSLILESASTNQTSMYLCASSYIGGPAATQYFGPGTRLTVL.